This T cell receptor (beta chain) originates from a study of T cells in Graves' hyperthyroidism and ophthalmopathy. On the study more broadly: Before treatment of any kind, peripheral blood was taken at initial diagnosis.

Newly diagnosed patients aged 18 to 65 had hyperthyroidism of under 2 months' duration. Each diagnosis was grounded in clinical symptoms, serum thyroxine and TRAb, thyroid ultrasound, and orbital computed tomography. This clonotype was observed once. The antigen is not known. A much larger clone lies one base from this, so it may be a read error. Study observations and caveats: Among thyroid clonotypes expanded above 0.001, most also appeared in blood.

TCR beta CDR3 sequences were amplified from RNA transcripts. First-round RT-PCR with HTBI primers amplified the TCR CDR3 region. TCRdb itself ran the multiplex PCR reads through MiXCR, one entry per CDR3 protein. Of 750,000 to 900,000 distinct CDR3 sequences listed, approximately 40% are singletons. The specimen sequenced was blood. The TCR was taken from a young man with Graves' hyperthyroidism.

This CDR3 is CASGRDREAETQYF. As DNA, the CDR3 is TGTGCCAGCGGCCGGGACAGGGAAGCAGAGACCCAGTACTTC. This chain joins TRBV7-9 and TRBJ2-5, with 9 bases identical to TRBD1. V was pared by 8 bases and J by 4 bases, with 8 bases of the junction left unmatched. The CDR3 runs 14 residues. Per the germline V gene, CDR1 is SEHNR and CDR2 is FQNEAQ (reference sequence).